The clone carrying this TCR beta chain was counted between two and nine times. These data come from a study of control samples from healthy donors and cancer patients. Deletions cut 5 bases from V and 5 bases from J, with 9 bases between. The germline gives CDR1 KGHSH, CDR2 LQKENI. The CDR3 runs 13 residues. Sequenced by immunoSEQ multiplex PCR; TCRdb stores in-frame clones only, minus some. The sample lists about 110,000 clones; roughly nine tenths were seen once. The origin of this receptor is a human donor in good health. The donor label of this sample is uncertain. Sequenced input: blood. The rearrangement uses TRBV18 and TRBJ1-4; D remains ambiguous. CDR3 protein: CASSVTPNEKLFF. The CDR3, as DNA: TGTGCCAGCTCAGTGACTCCCAATGAAAAACTGTTTTTT.